The 17 T cell receptor beta chains reported below all come from one sample, sequenced in a study of blood T cell repertoires in COVID-19. Profiled with immunoSEQ multiplex PCR; TCRdb holds only in-frame clones, not every one. The table has under 350,000 clones, approximately 86% seen once. What was sequenced was PBMCs or T cells enriched from blood (not recorded which). These receptors were collected from a woman between 18 and 30 years old who had recovered from COVID-19.

V gene TRBV3-1 (or the pseudogene TRBV3-2) combines with J gene TRBJ2-7, with a tentative D call TRBD2 (7 bases). The CDR3 is 16 residues long. Germline V gives CDR1 LGHDT, CDR2 YNNKEL (reference sequence). Trimming removed 4 bases from V and 4 bases from J, with 20 bases in between. The CDR3 DNA sequence: TGTGCCAGCAGCCCCCGGATCGGGGGGCCGGGTTACGAGCAGTACTTC. Amino acids: CASSPRIGGPGYEQYF.

This chain uses TRBV4-3 with TRBJ2-3; 10 nucleotides align to TRBD2. V dropped 0 bases and J dropped 3; count of bases not matched to a gene: 12. The length of the CDR3 is 19 residues. CDR1 is LGHNA, CDR2 YSLEER, per germline. In nucleotides, the CDR3 is TGCGCCAGCAGCCAAGAATTCGTGGGACTAGCGTATCTTACAGATACGCAGTATTTT. Its translation: CASSQEFVGLAYLTDTQYF.

The chain recombines TRBV27 with TRBJ2-7; D possibly corresponds to TRBD2 (7 bases). The CDR3 sequence is 14 residues long. The germline CDR1 and CDR2 sequences are MNHEY and SMNVEV (reference sequence). The V end lost 6 bases, the J end lost 5 bases, and 17 bases lay between the germline ends. The CDR3 loop is CASSPQGGVHEQYF. The CDR3 DNA reads as TGTGCCAGCAGCCCACAGGGAGGGGTCCACGAGCAGTACTTC.

The rearrangement links TRBV18 to TRBJ1-4; the D is unclear. V was trimmed by 2 bases and J by 7 bases, leaving 11 bases between them. Germline values: CDR1 KGHSH, CDR2 LQKENI. The CDR3 is 14 amino acids. In nucleotides, the CDR3 is TGTGCCAGCTCACCAGAGGGTGGTGGTGAAAAACTGTTTTTT. Its protein product is CASSPEGGGEKLFF.

This chain uses TRBV7-2 with TRBJ2-1, with D possibly matching TRBD2 (5 bases). Between the trimmed V and J ends, which lost 1 base and 7 bases, there was a span of 8 bases. The CDR3 length is 13 residues. CDR1 is SGHTA, CDR2 FQGNSA, per germline. For the CDR3, the DNA is TGTGCCAGCAGCTTAGGAGGGTGGAATGAGCAGTTCTTC. It specifies CASSLGGWNEQFF.

The genes are TRBV14 and TRBJ2-3; 7 positions agree with TRBD1. CDR3 length equals 18 residues. Per germline, CDR1 SGHDN and CDR2 FVKESK. Trimming removed 0 bases from V and 0 bases from J; junction bases left unmatched: 9. CDR3 in DNA: TGTGCCAGCAGCCAAGACACAGGGGTTTATCCTAGCACAGATACGCAGTATTTT. Its translation: CASSQDTGVYPSTDTQYF.

This rearrangement joins TRBV5-1 to TRBJ1-6; 8 positions match TRBD1. The CDR3 extends over 15 amino acids. J gave up 9 bases and V 5 bases, and 10 bases lay outside the gene matches. Germline V lookup: CDR1 SGHRS, CDR2 YFSETQ. CDR3 in amino acids: CASSQEQGDVSPLHF. The CDR3 DNA reads as TGCGCCAGCAGTCAGGAACAGGGGGATGTTTCACCCCTCCACTTT.

The chain recombines TRBV5-1 with TRBJ2-5; a weak D match, TRBD1 (6 bases). The CDR3 contains 14 residues. The germline V and J ends were trimmed by 5 bases and 5 bases, with 16 bases remaining between them. Germline values: CDR1 SGHRS, CDR2 YFSETQ. CDR3 sequence: CASSHQGIQETQYF. The CDR3 region has the DNA TGCGCCAGCAGTCATCAGGGGATTCAGGAGACCCAGTACTTC.

This clone was seen once. The V gene is TRBV30, the J gene TRBJ1-1; D may be TRBD1 (5 bases). Germline CDR1 is GTSNPN and CDR2 is SVGIG (reference sequence). This CDR3 spans 11 amino acids. V was pared by 1 base and J by 8 bases, with 8 bases between. The CDR3 coding sequence is TGTGCCTGGAGTGGATACAGGGAAGCTTTCTTT. Translation: CAWSGYREAFF. Full variable domain (outside the CDR3, taken from reference TRBV30 and TRBJ1-1): SQTIHQWPATLVQPVGSPLSLECTVEGTSNPNLYWYRQAAGRGLQLLFYSVGIGQISSEVPQNLSASRPQDRQFILSSKKLLLSDSGFYLCAWSGYREAFFGQGTRLTVV.

In DNA form, the CDR3 reads TGTGCCAGCAGTTTCCCAGGACAGGGCCACGAGCAGTACTTC. Translation gives CASSFPGQGHEQYF. The chain combines TRBV28 with TRBJ2-7, with 8 nucleotides matching TRBD1. V trimming: 3 bases; J trimming: 5 bases; junction bases outside the gene matches: 6. The CDR3 runs 14 residues. Germline CDR1 reads MDHEN; CDR2 reads SYDVKM. The whole variable domain, filled in from reference TRBV28 and TRBJ2-7, reads DVKVTQSSRYLVKRTGEKVFLECVQDMDHENMFWYRQDPGLGLRLIYFSYDVKMKEKGDIPEGYSVSREKKERFSLILESASTNQTSMYLCASSFPGQGHEQYFGPGTRLTVT.

This chain joins TRBV28 and TRBJ2-3; D ambiguous. The germline V gene has CDR1 MDHEN and CDR2 SYDVKM. This CDR3 is 14 amino acids long. Trimming took off 3 bases at V and 4 bases at J, with 11 bases between the two ends. The CDR3 sequence is CASSFQSYPDTQYF. CDR3 coding DNA: TGTGCCAGCAGTTTTCAGTCGTACCCAGATACGCAGTATTTT.

This chain links TRBV21-1 with TRBJ2-1; TRBD2 is the table's D call and was not checked against the DNA. TRBV21-1 is classified as a pseudogene. The CDR3 contains 18 residues. CDR3 sequence (DNA): TGTGCCAGCAGCCCCGGATCTCTAGCGGGGAGCTCCTACAATGAGCAGTTCTTC. Its translation is CASSPGSLAGSSYNEQFF.

This chain joins TRBV18 and TRBJ1-1; D uncertain. Looked up from germline, CDR1 is KGHSH and CDR2 is LQKENI. V shed 2 bases and J shed 3 bases, with 7 bases lying between them. The CDR3 has 13 amino acids. The CDR3, as DNA: TGTGCCAGCTCACCATTTACAGACACTGAAGCTTTCTTT. Amino acids: CASSPFTDTEAFF.

The rearrangement joins TRBV15 to TRBJ1-6; 8 bases are a match to TRBD1. Germline assignment: CDR1 LNHNV and CDR2 YYDKDF (reference sequence). There are 16 residues in the CDR3. The V and J ends lost 2 bases and 8 bases, in that order; junction bases with no gene match: 8. The CDR3 loop is CATSRTKTGAHSPLHF. CDR3 DNA sequence: TGTGCCACCAGCAGAACTAAGACAGGGGCCCATTCACCCCTCCACTTT.

J is TRBJ2-3 and V is TRBV2; D gene uncertain. V was cut by 3 bases and J by 0 bases, with 10 bases left in between. The length of the CDR3 is 15 residues. Germline V CDR1 and CDR2: SNHLY, FYNNEI. As DNA, the CDR3 is TGTGCCAGCAGTGATTCAAGCCCTAGCACAGATACGCAGTATTTT. It specifies CASSDSSPSTDTQYF. Together with reference TRBV2 and TRBJ2-3, the CDR3 gives the full variable domain: EPEVTQTPSHQVTQMGQEVILRCVPISNHLYFYWYRQILGQKVEFLVSFYNNEISEKSEIFDDQFSVERPDGSNFTLKIRSTKLEDSAMYFCASSDSSPSTDTQYFGPGTRLTVL.

This chain connects TRBV28 to TRBJ2-2; 11 positions match TRBD2. CDR1 is MDHEN and CDR2 is SYDVKM in the germline V gene. The length of the CDR3 is 16 residues. Unmatched junction bases numbered 4, after V lost 1 base and J lost 6 bases. The CDR3 DNA sequence: TGTGCCAGCAGTTTATCGACTAGCGGGACCCCCGGGGAGCTGTTTTTT. It is translated as CASSLSTSGTPGELFF. The variable domain in full, completed from reference TRBV28 and TRBJ2-2, reads DVKVTQSSRYLVKRTGEKVFLECVQDMDHENMFWYRQDPGLGLRLIYFSYDVKMKEKGDIPEGYSVSREKKERFSLILESASTNQTSMYLCASSLSTSGTPGELFFGEGSRLTVL.

The CDR3 DNA reads TGCGCCAGCTCCCCTAGCGGGGGATTCTACGAGCAGTACTTC. Its protein is CASSPSGGFYEQYF. This sequence joins TRBV10-1 and TRBJ2-7; 10 positions match TRBD2. V was clipped by 8 bases and J by 3 bases; unmatched bases: 7. The CDR3 has 14 residues. Looked up from germline, CDR1 is WNHNN and CDR2 is SYGVQD (reference sequence).